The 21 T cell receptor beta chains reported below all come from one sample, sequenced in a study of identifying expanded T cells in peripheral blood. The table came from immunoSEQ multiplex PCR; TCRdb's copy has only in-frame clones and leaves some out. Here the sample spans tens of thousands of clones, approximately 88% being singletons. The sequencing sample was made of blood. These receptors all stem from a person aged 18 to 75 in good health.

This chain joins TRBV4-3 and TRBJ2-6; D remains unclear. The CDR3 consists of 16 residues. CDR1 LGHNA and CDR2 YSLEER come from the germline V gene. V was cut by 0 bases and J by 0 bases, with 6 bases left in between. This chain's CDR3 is CASSQDLSSGANVLTF. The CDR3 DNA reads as TGCGCCAGCAGCCAAGATTTGTCCTCTGGGGCCAACGTCCTGACTTTC.

The CDR3 here is CASNIRGNTGELFF. For the CDR3, the DNA is TGTGCCAGCAATATCAGGGGAAACACCGGGGAGCTGTTTTTT. The chain carries TRBV6-1 and TRBJ2-2; tentative D call: TRBD1 (6 bases). The CDR3 has 14 amino acids. Germline V gene lookup returns CDR1 MNHNS and CDR2 SASEGT. V was trimmed by 7 bases and J by 2 bases, leaving 11 bases between them.

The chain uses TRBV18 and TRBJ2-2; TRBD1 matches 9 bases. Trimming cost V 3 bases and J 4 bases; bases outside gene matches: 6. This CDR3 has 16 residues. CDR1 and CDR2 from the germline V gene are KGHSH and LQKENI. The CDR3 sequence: CASSPRQGETTGELFF. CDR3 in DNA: TGTGCCAGCTCACCCAGACAGGGGGAGACCACCGGGGAGCTGTTTTTT.

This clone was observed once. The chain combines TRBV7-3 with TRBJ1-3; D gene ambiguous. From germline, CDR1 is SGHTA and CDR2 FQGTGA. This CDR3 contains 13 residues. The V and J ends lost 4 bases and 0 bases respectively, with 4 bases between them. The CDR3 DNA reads TGTGCCAGCAGCTCCAGCTCTGGAAACACCATATATTTT. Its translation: CASSSSSGNTIYF.

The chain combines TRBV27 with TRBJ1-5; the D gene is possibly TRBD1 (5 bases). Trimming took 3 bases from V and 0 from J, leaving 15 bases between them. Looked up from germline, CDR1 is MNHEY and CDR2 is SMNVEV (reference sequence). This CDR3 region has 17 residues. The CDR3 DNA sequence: TGTGCCAGCAGTTTTGAGCACAGGATATATAGCAATCAGCCCCAGCATTTT. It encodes CASSFEHRIYSNQPQHF.

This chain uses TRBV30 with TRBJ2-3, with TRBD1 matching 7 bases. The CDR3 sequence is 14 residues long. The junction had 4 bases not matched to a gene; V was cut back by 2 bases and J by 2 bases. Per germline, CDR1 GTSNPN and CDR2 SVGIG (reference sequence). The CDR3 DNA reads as TGTGCCTGGAGTTGGGACAGCCCCACAGATACGCAGTATTTT. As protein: CAWSWDSPTDTQYF.

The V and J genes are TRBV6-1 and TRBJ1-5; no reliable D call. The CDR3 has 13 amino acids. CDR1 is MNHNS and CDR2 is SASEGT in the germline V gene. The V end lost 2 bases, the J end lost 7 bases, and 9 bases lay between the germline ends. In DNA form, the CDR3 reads TGTGCCAGCAGTGAAAAACCGGGCCAGCCCCAGCATTTT. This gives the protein CASSEKPGQPQHF.

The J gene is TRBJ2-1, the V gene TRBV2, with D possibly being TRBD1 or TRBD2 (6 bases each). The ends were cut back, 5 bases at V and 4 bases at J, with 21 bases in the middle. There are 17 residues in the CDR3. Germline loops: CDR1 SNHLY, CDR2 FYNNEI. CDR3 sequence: CASSTPGGQVIYNEQFF. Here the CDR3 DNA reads TGTGCCAGCAGTACACCTGGGGGGCAGGTGATTTACAATGAGCAGTTCTTC.

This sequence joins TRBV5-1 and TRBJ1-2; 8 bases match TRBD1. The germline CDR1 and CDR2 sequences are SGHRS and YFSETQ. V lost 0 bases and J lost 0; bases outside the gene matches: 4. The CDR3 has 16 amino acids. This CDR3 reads CASSLEGQASNYGYTF. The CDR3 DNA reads TGCGCCAGCAGCTTGGAGGGACAGGCTTCTAACTATGGCTACACCTTC.

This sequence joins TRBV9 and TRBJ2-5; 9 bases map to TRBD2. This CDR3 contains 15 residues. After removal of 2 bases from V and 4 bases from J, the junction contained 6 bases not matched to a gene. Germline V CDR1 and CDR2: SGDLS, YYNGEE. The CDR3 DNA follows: TGTGCCAGCAGCGTTAGCGGGGGCCCGGGAGAGACCCAGTACTTC. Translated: CASSVSGGPGETQYF. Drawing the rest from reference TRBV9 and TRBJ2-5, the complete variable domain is DSGVTQTPKHLITATGQRVTLRCSPRSGDLSVYWYQQSLDQGLQFLIQYYNGEERAKGNILERFSAQQFPDLHSELNLSSLELGDSALYFCASSVSGGPGETQYFGPGTRLLVL.

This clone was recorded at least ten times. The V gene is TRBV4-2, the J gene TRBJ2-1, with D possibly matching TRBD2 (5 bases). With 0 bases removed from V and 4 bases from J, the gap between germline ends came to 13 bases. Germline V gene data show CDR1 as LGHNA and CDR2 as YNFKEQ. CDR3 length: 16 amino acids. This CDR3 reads CASSQDRAEPYNEQFF. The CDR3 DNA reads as TGTGCCAGCAGCCAAGATAGAGCGGAACCTTACAATGAGCAGTTCTTC.

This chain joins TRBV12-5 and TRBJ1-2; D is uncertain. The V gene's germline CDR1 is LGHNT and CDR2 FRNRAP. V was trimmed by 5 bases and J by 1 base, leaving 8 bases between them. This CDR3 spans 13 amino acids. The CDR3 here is CASGPDGNYGYTF. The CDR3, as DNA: TGTGCTAGTGGTCCGGACGGTAACTATGGCTACACCTTC.

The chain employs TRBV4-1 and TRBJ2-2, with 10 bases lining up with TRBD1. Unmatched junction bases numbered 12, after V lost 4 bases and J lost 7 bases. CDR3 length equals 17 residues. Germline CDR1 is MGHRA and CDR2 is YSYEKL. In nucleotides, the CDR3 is TGCGCCAGCAGCCGAGACCGGACAGGGGGTGGGGTCGGGGAGCTGTTTTTT. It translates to CASSRDRTGGGVGELFF.

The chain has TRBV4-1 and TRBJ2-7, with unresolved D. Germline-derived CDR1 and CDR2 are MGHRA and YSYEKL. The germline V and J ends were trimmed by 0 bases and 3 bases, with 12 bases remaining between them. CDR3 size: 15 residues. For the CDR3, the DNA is TGCGCCAGCAGCCAAGATTTTCCCAGGTTCTACGAGCAGTACTTC. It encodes CASSQDFPRFYEQYF.

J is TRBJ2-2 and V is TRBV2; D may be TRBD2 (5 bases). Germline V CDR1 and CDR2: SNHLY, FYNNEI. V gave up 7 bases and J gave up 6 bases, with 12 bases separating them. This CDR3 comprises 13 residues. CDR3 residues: CASNSEGAGELFF. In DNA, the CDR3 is TGTGCCAGCAATTCCGAGGGAGCCGGGGAGCTGTTTTTT.

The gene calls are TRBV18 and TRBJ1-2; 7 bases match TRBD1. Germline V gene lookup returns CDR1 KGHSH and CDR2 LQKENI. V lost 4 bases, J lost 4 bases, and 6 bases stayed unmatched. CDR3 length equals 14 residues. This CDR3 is CASSRGDSFYGYTF. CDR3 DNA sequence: TGTGCCAGCTCACGGGGGGACAGCTTCTATGGCTACACCTTC.

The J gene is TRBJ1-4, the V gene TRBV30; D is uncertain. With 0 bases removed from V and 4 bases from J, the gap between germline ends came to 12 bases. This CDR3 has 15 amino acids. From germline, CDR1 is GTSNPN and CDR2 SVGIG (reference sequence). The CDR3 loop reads CAWSVEAAYNEKLFF. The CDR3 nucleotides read TGTGCCTGGAGTGTAGAGGCAGCGTATAATGAAAAACTGTTTTTT. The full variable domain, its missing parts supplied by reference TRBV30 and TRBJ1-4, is SQTIHQWPATLVQPVGSPLSLECTVEGTSNPNLYWYRQAAGRGLQLLFYSVGIGQISSEVPQNLSASRPQDRQFILSSKKLLLSDSGFYLCAWSVEAAYNEKLFFGSGTQLSVL.

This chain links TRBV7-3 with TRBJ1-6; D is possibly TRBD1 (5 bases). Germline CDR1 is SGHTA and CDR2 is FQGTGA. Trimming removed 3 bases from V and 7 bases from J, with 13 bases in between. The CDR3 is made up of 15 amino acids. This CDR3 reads CASSLGGDRNSPLHF. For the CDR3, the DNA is TGTGCCAGCAGCTTGGGGGGGGACCGAAATTCACCCCTCCACTTT.

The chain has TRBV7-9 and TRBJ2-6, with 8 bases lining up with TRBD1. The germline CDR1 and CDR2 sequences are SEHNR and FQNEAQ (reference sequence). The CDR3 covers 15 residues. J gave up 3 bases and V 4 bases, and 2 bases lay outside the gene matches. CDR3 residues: CASSSGGGGANVLTF. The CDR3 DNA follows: TGTGCCAGCAGCTCAGGGGGCGGTGGGGCCAACGTCCTGACTTTC.

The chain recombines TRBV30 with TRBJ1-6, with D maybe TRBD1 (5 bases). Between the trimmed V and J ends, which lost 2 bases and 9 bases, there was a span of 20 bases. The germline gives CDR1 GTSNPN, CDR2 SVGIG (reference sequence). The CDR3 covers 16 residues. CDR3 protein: CAWSSFEGPLTSPLHF. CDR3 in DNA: TGTGCCTGGAGTTCTTTTGAGGGGCCTCTCACTTCACCCCTCCACTTT.

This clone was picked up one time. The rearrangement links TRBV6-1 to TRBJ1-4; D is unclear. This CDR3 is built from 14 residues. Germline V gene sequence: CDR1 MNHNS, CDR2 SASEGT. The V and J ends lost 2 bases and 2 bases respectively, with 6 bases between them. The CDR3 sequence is CASSEQYTNEKLFF. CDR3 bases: TGTGCCAGCAGTGAACAGTATACTAATGAAAAACTGTTTTTT.